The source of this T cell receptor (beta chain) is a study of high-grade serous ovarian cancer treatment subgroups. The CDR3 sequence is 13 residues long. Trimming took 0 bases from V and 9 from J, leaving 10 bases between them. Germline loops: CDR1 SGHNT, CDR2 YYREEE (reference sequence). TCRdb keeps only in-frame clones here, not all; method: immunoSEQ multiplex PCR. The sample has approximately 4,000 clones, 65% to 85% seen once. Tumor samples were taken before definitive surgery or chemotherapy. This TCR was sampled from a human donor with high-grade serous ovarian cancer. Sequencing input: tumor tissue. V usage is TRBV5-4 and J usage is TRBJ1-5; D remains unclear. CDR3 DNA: TGTGCCAGCAGCTTGGATGGGTTAGGGCCCCAGCATTTT. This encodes CASSLDGLGPQHF.